The 21 T cell receptor beta chains presented below share a single source sample, sequenced in a study of T cell responses to AZD1222 COVID-19 vaccine. Assay: immunoSEQ multiplex PCR; the TCRdb copy retains only in-frame clones and omits some. This sample has about 160,000 clones, with about 90% found just once. The source was peripheral blood, collected on day 0 of MenACWY control vaccination. The receptors were sampled from an adult in good health.

The V and J genes are TRBV5-1 and TRBJ2-3; D not certain. The CDR3 extends over 15 amino acids. V was clipped by 0 bases and J by 3 bases, with 11 bases between them. Germline V lookup: CDR1 SGHRS, CDR2 YFSETQ. CDR3: CASSLGTKTTDTQYF. In DNA, the CDR3 is TGCGCCAGCAGCTTGGGTACCAAAACAACAGATACGCAGTATTTT.

This clone has just one count. This chain joins TRBV7-9 and TRBJ1-5; D gene uncertain. V lost 2 bases, J lost 5 bases, and 7 bases lay in between. The CDR3 covers 13 residues. Germline V gene lookup returns CDR1 SEHNR and CDR2 FQNEAQ (reference sequence). CDR3 coding DNA: TGTGCCAGCAGCTTACGCGAACATCAGCCCCAGCATTTT. Residues: CASSLREHQPQHF.

This clone was counted once. The chain recombines TRBV15 with TRBJ1-2; 8 nucleotides align to TRBD1. Per germline, CDR1 LNHNV and CDR2 YYDKDF (reference sequence). Trimming at V came to 8 bases and at J to 7 bases, leaving 18 bases not matched to a gene. The CDR3 is made up of 16 amino acids. CDR3 protein: CATGPDRVGSVSGYTF. CDR3 sequence (DNA): TGTGCCACCGGCCCGGACAGGGTAGGTTCGGTCTCTGGCTACACCTTC.

The CDR3 sequence is CASSSVLNEQFF. CDR3 coding DNA: TGTGCCAGTAGTTCGGTCCTCAATGAGCAGTTCTTC. The chain has TRBV19 and TRBJ2-1; D gene uncertain. The germline V gene encodes CDR1 LNHDA and CDR2 SQIVND (reference sequence). The CDR3 is made up of 12 amino acids. V lost 5 bases and J 6 bases, leaving 8 bases between the germline ends. Supplemented by reference TRBV19 and TRBJ2-1, the full variable domain reads DGGITQSPKYLFRKEGQNVTLSCEQNLNHDAMYWYRQDPGQGLRLIYYSQIVNDFQKGDIAEGYSVSREKKESFPLTVTSAQKNPTAFYLCASSSVLNEQFFGPGTRLTVL.

The V gene is TRBV15, the J gene TRBJ1-5; unclear D gene. V was trimmed by 0 bases and J by 2 bases, leaving 8 bases between them. The CDR3 is 15 amino acids. Germline-derived CDR1 and CDR2 are LNHNV and YYDKDF (reference sequence). The CDR3 DNA is TGTGCCACCAGCAGAGATCGCACGGGCAATCAGCCCCAGCATTTT. It is translated as CATSRDRTGNQPQHF.

The chain combines TRBV4-3 with TRBJ1-4; D is ambiguous. The germline CDR1 and CDR2 sequences are LGHNA and YSLEER. The CDR3 loop spans 16 amino acids. V was cut by 0 bases and J by 8 bases, with 16 bases left in between. For the CDR3, the DNA is TGCGCCAGCAGCCAAGATAGTGGCTTCCCTCGGGAAAAACTGTTTTTT. Encoded protein: CASSQDSGFPREKLFF.

The chain couples TRBV28 to TRBJ1-5, with D maybe TRBD1 (5 bases). Germline loops: CDR1 MDHEN, CDR2 SYDVKM. The CDR3 totals 13 residues. V was trimmed by 6 bases and J by 7 bases, leaving 13 bases between them. The chain's CDR3 is CASSQGFWQPQHF. CDR3 DNA sequence: TGTGCCAGCAGCCAGGGTTTTTGGCAGCCCCAGCATTTT.

The chain recombines TRBV28 with TRBJ1-6; D uncertain. CDR3 length: 12 amino acids. V was clipped by 6 bases and J by 10 bases, with 10 bases between them. The germline CDR1 and CDR2 sequences are MDHEN and SYDVKM. The CDR3 loop reads CASSLRVSPLHF. For the CDR3, the DNA is TGTGCCAGCAGCCTTCGGGTCTCACCCCTCCACTTT.

V gene TRBV19 combines with J gene TRBJ2-1, with TRBD2 matching over 14 bases. Trimming removed 9 bases from V and 12 bases from J; junction bases left unmatched: 7. The CDR3 is made up of 13 amino acids. The germline V gene has CDR1 LNHDA and CDR2 SQIVND (reference sequence). The CDR3 DNA follows: TGTGCCAGCAGGGGGACTAGCGGGAGTTGGCAGTTCTTC. This translates into CASRGTSGSWQFF.

The genes are TRBV27 and TRBJ2-1, with D possibly being TRBD1 (5 bases). Deletions cut 6 bases from V and 5 bases from J, with 17 bases between. Germline V gene lookup returns CDR1 MNHEY and CDR2 SMNVEV (reference sequence). This CDR3 is 15 amino acids long. For the CDR3, the DNA is TGTGCCAGCAGGGCGACATTTGGGGCCCACAATGAGCAGTTCTTC. Protein: CASRATFGAHNEQFF.

The V and J genes are TRBV19 and TRBJ2-1; 14 positions agree with TRBD2. V shed 3 bases, J shed 8 bases, and the junction held 3 bases outside the gene matches. The CDR3 contains 15 residues. The germline gives CDR1 LNHDA, CDR2 SQIVND (reference sequence). The CDR3, as DNA: TGTGCCAGTAGTATCGGGACTAGCGGGAGTGATGAGCAGTTCTTC. Translated, it gives CASSIGTSGSDEQFF.

The table lists this clone with a count of one. The chain combines TRBV19 with TRBJ2-7; D is unclear. V lost 5 bases and J lost 2, with 13 bases in between. This CDR3 has 14 amino acids. The germline V gene encodes CDR1 LNHDA and CDR2 SQIVND (reference sequence). CDR3 coding DNA: TGTGCCAGTAGTTTCGCCCCCGGAGCCTACGAGCAGTACTTC. It encodes CASSFAPGAYEQYF.

V gene TRBV6-2 or TRBV6-3 combines with J gene TRBJ2-4; D is unclear. CDR3 length: 14 amino acids. Between the trimmed V and J ends, which lost 6 bases and 7 bases, there was a span of 16 bases. Germline V lookup: CDR1 MNHEY, CDR2 SVGEGT. The CDR3 DNA is TGTGCCAGCAGCCACCAAGGGTCCCCTAACATTCAGTACTTC. Its translation is CASSHQGSPNIQYF.

The V and J genes are TRBV11-3 and TRBJ2-3; possibly TRBD2 for D (6 bases). Per germline, CDR1 SGHNT and CDR2 YENEEA. V shed 5 bases and J shed 1 base, with 19 bases lying between them. The CDR3 covers 17 residues. CDR3 coding DNA: TGTGCCAGCAGCGCATCCTTACTAGCTACCCGCACAGATACGCAGTATTTT. Translation gives CASSASLLATRTDTQYF.

The chain links TRBV7-2 to TRBJ1-1; 7 bases are shared with TRBD1. V trimming: 1 base; J trimming: 5 bases; junction bases outside the gene matches: 4. Per the germline V gene, CDR1 is SGHTA and CDR2 is FQGNSA. The CDR3 has 14 amino acids. The CDR3 loop reads CASSLEAGGTEAFF. CDR3 nucleotide sequence: TGTGCCAGCAGCTTAGAGGCAGGGGGGACTGAAGCTTTCTTT.

This sequence joins TRBV28 and TRBJ1-4; D is possibly TRBD1 (6 bases). V gave up 8 bases and J gave up 0 bases, with 19 bases separating them. Germline values: CDR1 MDHEN, CDR2 SYDVKM. CDR3 length: 17 amino acids. Written as DNA, the CDR3 is TGTGCCAGCGCCCGAGGGGGACGAAGTGCAACTAATGAAAAACTGTTTTTT. This sequence encodes CASARGGRSATNEKLFF.

This sequence joins TRBV27 and TRBJ2-2; 7 bases fit TRBD2. Germline V gene data show CDR1 as MNHEY and CDR2 as SMNVEV (reference sequence). The J segment lost 4 bases and the V segment lost 5 bases, leaving 7 bases of the junction unmatched. This CDR3 has 15 residues. The CDR3 DNA reads TGTGCCAGCAGTCGCTCGGCGGGAGTCACCGGGGAGCTGTTTTTT. This gives the protein CASSRSAGVTGELFF.

The CDR3 DNA reads TGCGCCAGCAGCCAAGAGGGGATGGGAAGGGATGGCTACACCTTC. As protein: CASSQEGMGRDGYTF. The chain links TRBV4-3 to TRBJ1-2; the D is unclear. The CDR3 consists of 15 residues. Germline V gives CDR1 LGHNA, CDR2 YSLEER. V was cut by 0 bases and J by 6 bases, with 14 bases left in between.

The chain carries TRBV11-2 and TRBJ1-3; D perhaps matches TRBD1 (5 bases). V shed 1 base and J shed 1 base, with 11 bases lying between them. This CDR3 spans 16 amino acids. Looked up from germline, CDR1 is SGHAT and CDR2 is FQNNGV. The CDR3 here is CASSLAGGYSGNTIYF. In nucleotides, the CDR3 is TGTGCCAGCAGCTTAGCTGGGGGGTATTCTGGAAACACCATATATTTT.

The chain has TRBV20-1 and TRBJ1-5, with D unclear. Germline CDR1 DFQATT, CDR2 SNEGSKA (reference sequence). CDR3 length: 11 amino acids. The V end was cut by 1 base, the J end by 6 bases, with 4 bases between. The CDR3 DNA reads as TGCAGTGCTAGAGTAGGTCAGCCCCAGCATTTT. It is translated as CSARVGQPQHF.

The rearrangement joins TRBV7-6 to TRBJ2-3; TRBD2 matches at 10 bases. V lost 1 base, J lost 4 bases, and 5 bases stayed unmatched. The germline V gene has CDR1 SGHVS and CDR2 FNYEAQ. The CDR3 runs to 16 residues. This chain's CDR3 is CASSLGPAGGPDTQYF. DNA for the CDR3: TGTGCCAGCAGCTTAGGGCCAGCGGGAGGGCCAGATACGCAGTATTTT.